This is a list of T cell receptor beta chains from one sample in a study of T cell responses to AZD1222 COVID-19 vaccine. Clones were sequenced by immunoSEQ multiplex PCR, and TCRdb holds only the in-frame ones, with some missing. Of under 95,000 clones in the sample, 89% are singletons; the top ten hold over 2%. This sample comprised peripheral blood, obtained on day 0 of AZD1222 vaccination. These receptors all stem from an adult in good health. CDR3s include the opening cysteine and the closing phenylalanine or tryptophan. Fields, in order: CDR3 length, D gene, V gene, J gene, clone size, CDR3 protein, CDR3 DNA. The D gene is left open where the match is weak. Size tells how often a clone was seen (once, few, many) or the class of an expanded clone, and some rows leave it out.

length: 13; D: -; V: TRBV3-1/TRBV3-2; J: TRBJ2-7; size: -; CDR3: CASSQQFSYEQYF; DNA: TGTGCCAGCAGCCAACAATTCTCCTACGAGCAGTACTTC
length: 15; D: -; V: TRBV6-5; J: TRBJ1-2; size: -; CDR3: CASSYTRRTVKGYTF; DNA: TGTGCCAGCAGTTACACCCGCCGGACAGTAAAAGGCTACACCTTC
length: 13; D: TRBD1; V: TRBV2; J: TRBJ2-1; size: -; CDR3: CASRPTGVNEQFF; DNA: TGTGCCAGCAGGCCAACAGGGGTGAATGAGCAGTTCTTC
length: 14; D: -; V: TRBV4-3; J: TRBJ1-2; size: -; CDR3: CASSPDGGRYGYTF; DNA: TGCGCCAGCAGCCCGGACGGGGGCCGCTATGGCTACACCTTC
length: 13; D: -; V: TRBV14; J: TRBJ2-1; size: -; CDR3: CASSPQPNNEQFF; DNA: TGTGCCAGCAGCCCTCAGCCCAACAATGAGCAGTTCTTC
length: 15; D: -; V: TRBV6-5; J: TRBJ1-5; size: -; CDR3: CASSYTHDSNQPQHF; DNA: TGTGCCAGCAGTTACACCCACGATAGCAATCAGCCCCAGCATTTT
length: 16; D: -; V: TRBV7-9; J: TRBJ2-5; size: -; CDR3: CASSLGYRDGLETQYF; DNA: TGTGCCAGCAGCTTAGGTTACAGGGATGGTTTGGAGACCCAGTACTTC
length: 13; D: -; V: TRBV6-2/TRBV6-3; J: TRBJ1-1; size: -; CDR3: CASSYPRAGEAFF; DNA: TGTGCCAGCAGTTACCCCCGGGCTGGTGAAGCTTTCTTT
length: 14; D: TRBD2; V: TRBV19; J: TRBJ2-3; size: -; CDR3: CASSISGTTDTQYF; DNA: TGTGCCAGTAGTATAAGCGGGACGACAGATACGCAGTATTTT
length: 13; D: -; V: TRBV18; J: TRBJ1-2; size: -; CDR3: CASSLTRGCGYTF; DNA: TGTGCCAGCTCATTAACAAGGGGCTGTGGCTACACCTTC
length: 14; D: -; V: TRBV2; J: TRBJ1-5; size: -; CDR3: CASSASAGYQPQHF; DNA: TGTGCCAGCAGCGCGTCGGCAGGATATCAGCCCCAGCATTTT
length: 15; D: -; V: TRBV14; J: TRBJ2-1; size: once; CDR3: CASSQPRGTYNEQFF; DNA: TGTGCCAGCAGCCAACCACGGGGGACCTACAATGAGCAGTTCTTC
length: 14; D: -; V: TRBV7-9; J: TRBJ2-5; size: -; CDR3: CASSLAGGLETQYF; DNA: TGTGCCAGCAGCTTAGCGGGGGGTCTCGAGACCCAGTACTTC
length: 14; D: -; V: TRBV5-1; J: TRBJ1-1; size: -; CDR3: CASSRTDMNTEAFF; DNA: TGCGCCAGCAGCAGGACAGATATGAACACTGAAGCTTTCTTT
length: 12; D: TRBD1; V: TRBV5-1; J: TRBJ1-1; size: -; CDR3: CASSTGQDEAFF; DNA: TGCGCCAGCAGCACCGGACAGGATGAAGCTTTCTTT
length: 14; D: TRBD1; V: TRBV27; J: TRBJ2-3; size: few; CDR3: CASRRDRVTDTQYF; DNA: TGTGCCAGCAGGCGGGACAGGGTCACAGATACGCAGTATTTT
length: 15; D: TRBD2; V: TRBV9; J: TRBJ2-7; size: -; CDR3: CASSVDPGLHYEQYF; DNA: TGTGCCAGCAGCGTAGATCCGGGACTACACTACGAGCAGTACTTC
length: 17; D: TRBD1; V: TRBV3-1/TRBV3-2; J: TRBJ2-1; size: -; CDR3: CASSQGGTGVVYNEQFF; DNA: TGTGCCAGCAGCCAAGGGGGGACAGGGGTAGTCTACAATGAGCAGTTCTTC
length: 11; D: -; V: TRBV18; J: TRBJ2-1; size: -; CDR3: CASSPRDEQFF; DNA: TGTGCCAGCTCCCCAAGGGATGAGCAGTTCTTC
length: 15; D: TRBD1; V: TRBV10-3; J: TRBJ2-7; size: -; CDR3: CAISETWTGTPEQYF; DNA: TGTGCCATCAGTGAGACCTGGACAGGTACTCCCGAGCAGTACTTC
length: 12; D: -; V: TRBV2; J: TRBJ1-5; size: -; CDR3: CASSEDNQPQHF; DNA: TGTGCCAGCAGTGAAGACAATCAGCCCCAGCATTTT
length: 14; D: -; V: TRBV20-1; J: TRBJ1-1; size: -; CDR3: CSASRTYLNTEAFF; DNA: TGCAGTGCTAGTCGGACATACCTGAACACTGAAGCTTTCTTT
length: 13; D: -; V: TRBV25-1; J: TRBJ1-2; size: once; CDR3: CASSESQYYGYTF; DNA: TGTGCCAGCAGTGAAAGTCAGTACTATGGCTACACCTTC
length: 13; D: -; V: TRBV5-1; J: TRBJ2-2; size: -; CDR3: CASSLEYAGELFF; DNA: TGCGCCAGCAGCTTGGAGTATGCCGGGGAGCTGTTTTTT
length: 13; D: TRBD2; V: TRBV7-2; J: TRBJ2-7; size: -; CDR3: CASSFGLGEGLHF; DNA: TGTGCCAGCAGCTTTGGCCTGGGGGAGGGGTTGCACTTC
length: 12; D: -; V: TRBV28; J: TRBJ1-6; size: -; CDR3: CASRPHNSPLHF; DNA: TGTGCCAGCAGGCCCCATAATTCACCCCTCCACTTT
length: 11; D: -; V: TRBV6-6; J: TRBJ2-2; size: -; CDR3: CASSPSGELFF; DNA: TGTGCCAGCAGTCCTTCCGGGGAGCTGTTTTTT
length: 16; D: -; V: TRBV7-9; J: TRBJ1-1; size: -; CDR3: CASSLGGTGLNTEAFF; DNA: TGTGCCAGCAGCTTAGGTGGGACGGGTCTGAACACTGAAGCTTTCTTT
length: 15; D: -; V: TRBV4-3; J: TRBJ1-4; size: -; CDR3: CASSQETVKREKLFF; DNA: TGCGCCAGCAGCCAAGAGACAGTGAAGAGAGAAAAACTGTTTTTT
length: 14; D: -; V: TRBV6-5; J: TRBJ2-1; size: -; CDR3: CASSYSSEGNEQFF; DNA: TGTGCCAGCAGTTACTCATCAGAGGGCAATGAGCAGTTCTTC
length: 12; D: -; V: TRBV11-2; J: TRBJ1-1; size: -; CDR3: CASSPMNTEAFF; DNA: TGTGCCAGCAGTCCCATGAACACTGAAGCTTTCTTT
length: 13; D: -; V: TRBV30; J: TRBJ1-1; size: -; CDR3: CAWSVAGGTEAFF; DNA: TGTGCCTGGAGTGTGGCAGGAGGCACTGAAGCTTTCTTT
length: 15; D: -; V: TRBV11-2; J: TRBJ1-1; size: -; CDR3: CASSSTTGLITEAFF; DNA: TGTGCCAGCAGCTCTACTACAGGGCTGATCACTGAAGCTTTCTTT
length: 13; D: TRBD1; V: TRBV6-5; J: TRBJ1-2; size: -; CDR3: CAAPGQSNYGYTF; DNA: TGTGCCGCCCCGGGACAGTCTAACTATGGCTACACCTTC
length: 16; D: -; V: TRBV10-2; J: TRBJ2-7; size: -; CDR3: CASKGGSRTHSYEQYF; DNA: TGCGCCAGCAAAGGGGGGTCAAGGACCCACTCCTACGAGCAGTACTTC
length: 15; D: -; V: TRBV27; J: TRBJ1-1; size: -; CDR3: CASSLRRTGNTEAFF; DNA: TGTGCCAGCAGTTTAAGGAGAACAGGGAACACTGAAGCTTTCTTT
length: 17; D: -; V: TRBV18; J: TRBJ1-6; size: -; CDR3: CASSPEGQRTYNSPLHF; DNA: TGTGCCAGCTCACCAGAAGGACAGAGGACCTATAATTCACCCCTCCACTTT
length: 12; D: -; V: TRBV6-5; J: TRBJ1-2; size: -; CDR3: CASRDPSRGYTF; DNA: TGTGCCAGCAGAGACCCCAGCCGCGGCTACACCTTC
length: 16; D: TRBD1; V: TRBV3-1/TRBV3-2; J: TRBJ1-6; size: -; CDR3: CASSQRDRGRNSPLHF; DNA: TGTGCCAGCAGCCAACGTGACAGGGGACGCAATTCACCCCTCCACTTT
length: 19; D: TRBD1; V: TRBV3-1/TRBV3-2; J: TRBJ2-7; size: -; CDR3: CASSLGPDPPGQTPYEQYF; DNA: TGTGCCAGCAGCCTGGGCCCGGACCCACCGGGACAGACTCCCTACGAGCAGTACTTC
length: 15; D: TRBD2; V: TRBV19; J: TRBJ2-1; size: once; CDR3: CASSASGVPYNEQFF; DNA: TGTGCCAGTAGCGCTAGCGGGGTCCCCTACAATGAGCAGTTCTTC
length: 17; D: TRBD2; V: TRBV14; J: TRBJ2-1; size: -; CDR3: CASSQYTGTSGHNEQFF; DNA: TGTGCCAGCAGCCAATACACCGGGACTAGCGGCCACAATGAGCAGTTCTTC